What follows describes a single TCR beta chain. Which antigen it targets is not known. It has no much larger one-base neighbor in the sample; base qualities were not kept. The cohort consisted of approximately 690 healthy bone marrow donors. At the time of sampling, all cohort members were nominally healthy, though unrecorded immune exposures were likely present. The donor tested CMV seropositive and was one of the 289 seropositive cohort members. Each donor provided a peripheral blood sample, and peripheral blood mononuclear cells were used for TCR beta sequencing. The Qiagen DNeasy Blood Extraction Kit was used to extract genomic DNA from the blood cell samples. The source of the sample is a study of cytomegalovirus exposure and HLA in healthy donors (TCRdb year 2017). Study-level background: An earlier analysis of some 550 of the donors reported approximately 290 Gb of sequence data and some 100 million unique TCR beta sequences from 150 million to 200 million T cells. Approximately 300 gigabases of sequencing data and 70 million to 100 million unique TCR sequences made up an early release that covered over 550 HLA-typed donors. Among the roughly 390 genotyped donors, approximately 81% belonged to the genetic ancestry cluster associated with self-reported Caucasian donors. The study aimed to test whether signatures of past pathogen exposure could be identified by cataloging public T cell receptors. The study used immunosequencing to profile the T cell repertoires of some 600 subjects and linked those repertoires to cytomegalovirus serostatus. Along with the approximately 620-subject first cohort, a separate validation cohort of more than 90 different subjects was used. To predict cytomegalovirus infection status, the study brought together high-throughput TCR immunosequencing, statistical association of individual TCRs with disease status, and machine learning. A later analysis re-examined previously published TCR beta repertoires from more than 600 donors and added high-resolution HLA genotyping to investigate patterns of TCR occurrence. Rather than drawing on any new phenotypic data, the later analysis identified candidate immune exposures from TCR beta sequences and the way those sequences occurred across donors. To decide whether each TCR beta V gene segment behaved as functional or pseudogenic, an earlier analysis of approximately 590 of the donors relied on high-throughput TCR beta sequencing. Alongside the repertoire data, information on donor age, sex, ethnicity and CMV serostatus was compiled. A later genetic analysis took genome-wide SNP genotypes for about 55% of the 666 donors and used that subset as a discovery cohort. All discovery cohort repertoires had been generated using a single sequencing platform. Both class I and class II loci were covered by HLA typing, at four-digit resolution. The number of donors typed differed by locus, with 629-630 for A, B, C, DRB1 and DQB1, roughly 550 for DQA1, 606 for DPA1, and over 400 for DPB1. Because of strong linkage in the cohort, a handful of DR-DQ haplotypes were treated as single units for association and clustering. Among about 400 genotyped donors of the cohort, an average of approximately 220,000 unique TCR beta nucleotide sequences was sequenced per donor, of which 15% to 20% were non-productive.

Receptor amplification or capture employed the immunoSEQ multiplex PCR assay. A mixture of 60 forward primers for TCR Vbeta segments and 13 reverse primers for TCR Jbeta segments was used in the multiplex PCR. Amplification of the CDR3 region of rearranged TCR beta genes was performed with a multiplex PCR assay on genomic DNA. On the Illumina HiSeq System, the amplified TCR beta libraries were sequenced as 87-base-pair reads. Regarding the original processing steps: Across the 500 to 700 repertoires, a later analysis counted around 80 million unique TCR beta chains, 9.5 million to 12 million of which were shared by at least two donors. To remove PCR and sequencing errors, raw reads were error-corrected and collapsed into unique sequences using a nearest-neighbor algorithm that merged closely related sequences. Alignment of CDR3 sequences to IMGT reference sequences was used to assign V, D and J gene segments. For a sequence to be retained, a match of at least six nucleotides to both a V gene segment and a J gene segment was required. A rearrangement counted as productive if the CDR3 had no stop codons and remained in frame with V and J, and every other rearrangement counted as non-productive. Following IMGT convention, CDR3 was defined as the stretch from the second conserved V-encoded cysteine to the conserved J-encoded phenylalanine. The earlier analysis of some 540 of the donors excluded any sequence lacking an unambiguous match to a single V gene segment. In an earlier analysis of approximately 550 of the donors, V segments were called functional above 56.7% productive rearrangements and were called segregating when the between-donor standard deviation exceeded 5%. A statistical classification framework was built to diagnose cytomegalovirus status from the catalog of TCR beta chain sequences. In a later analysis, TCR nucleotide sequences were compared against IMGT/GENE-DB human TR gene sequences so that V and J genes could be assigned. A later analysis assigned CDR3 sequences and most-parsimonious VDJ recombination scenarios with the TCRdist pipeline. In a later analysis, each TCR beta chain was defined by its CDR3 amino acid sequence together with its V-gene family, and reads without a unique V-gene family were excluded. A later analysis removed several hundred highly shared, low-generation-probability nucleotide sequences to deal with suspected cross-contamination and a sequencing artifact. In a later analysis, a clonal expansion index for each public chain was calculated from normalized within-repertoire ranks of inferred template counts. In a later analysis, generation probabilities were computed using a VDJ recombination model fitted to out-of-frame rearrangements, and the results were checked against IGoR. Hypergeometric tests were used in a later analysis to score TCR-TCR, TCR-HLA and TCR-CMV co-occurrence, with a repertoire-size bias correction applied to the TCR pairs. In a later analysis, false discovery rates were estimated by permuting HLA or CMV assignments 20 times. In a later analysis, co-occurring TCRs were grouped using DBSCAN, with TCRdist sequence similarity added in when clustering inside HLA-allele-positive subsets. Repertoires with fewer than 30,000 or more than 120,000 public chains were left out of co-occurrence clustering, as were about 5 repertoires with anomalous nucleotide sharing. Drawn from immuneACCESS, this table holds only the in-frame rearrangements with V and J called that TCRdb kept. Clones are partly lost; checked studies trace under half to an unresolved V gene and leave the rest unexplained. The D gene and trimming were derived from the DNA, and the V and J assignments and clone size from that table. The sample has 90,000 to 120,000 clones on record, around 72% of them singletons. Together, the top ten hold 12% to 15% of the sample.

Taken from the germline V gene (reference sequence), the CDR1 and CDR2 loops are WNHNN and SYGVQD. V lost 8 bases and J lost 2 bases; the stretch between them is 8 bases long. From the cysteine up to the phenylalanine, the CDR3 has a length of 12 residues. Solely the CDR3 DNA is kept, with 36 bases framed from the first base. The full study reports these points: The 87-base-pair reads could not distinguish some IMGT-functional V segments, including TRBV6-2 and TRBV6-3, so those segments were excluded. A later genetic analysis reported fewer N-insertions in productive TCRs among donors in an Asian-associated ancestry cluster than the roughly 640-donor mean. In an earlier analysis of approximately 600 of the donors, most TCR beta V segments were observed in productive rearrangements about 87% or about 30% of the time, broadly matching IMGT annotations. When HLA alleles, especially DR and DQ, strongly co-occurred, attributing TCR associations to individual alleles was difficult. CMV serostatus was the only immune exposure information available for the cohort. The presence/absence analyses assumed that sequencing depth was roughly uniform across donors, and that assumption may not be true. The study gave a list of under 200 TCR beta chains associated with cytomegalovirus. In a later analysis, the rate of TCR association differed among HLA loci, with DRB1 alleles having the most associated TCRs and HLA-C alleles having the fewest. A further reported finding was that TCR beta sequences accurately predicted the HLA-A and HLA-B alleles for most subjects in the first cohort. Around 16 rarely observed V segments, including chromosome 9 orphons, were excluded from the earlier analysis of almost 600 of the donors because counts were too low. This cohort had only TCR beta chains sequenced, and the lack of alpha or paired-chain data limited which features could be detected. In vitro tests confirmed that a few of the cytomegalovirus-associated TCR beta chains recognize cytomegalovirus antigens. Because HLA typing was missing for some donors at each locus, association tests included only the typed subset. Cytomegalovirus status was reported to be diagnosed by the classifier with high specificity and sensitivity in both the original and validation cohorts. Correlated functional status among segregating V segments might reflect linkage disequilibrium, but an unknown experimental factor could not be ruled out. Compared with equally common non-associated chains, HLA-associated TCR beta chains in a later analysis were more clonally expanded and had lower generation probabilities. The sequencing pipeline was judged likely to have produced a cluster of highly shared sequence variants as a technical artifact. A later analysis reported that several top co-occurrence clusters appeared linked to parvovirus B19, influenza, CMV and Epstein-Barr virus. According to the authors, the approach could potentially be generalized to other disease states and immunological phenotypes. In a later analysis, 16,951 TCR beta sequences were associated with specific HLA alleles at a false discovery rate of 0.05. According to a later analysis, most CMV-associated TCR beta chains appeared to be HLA-restricted, and the HLA associations seemed to be driven largely by CMV exposure. In a later genetic analysis, a missense DCLRE1C variant was associated with V-gene and J-gene trimming of TCR beta chains, and the association was replicated in an independent cohort. Most TCR sequences were seen in very few donors, while some public TCRs were found in many individuals.

What was sequenced was PBMCs. This chain is built from TRBV10-1 and TRBJ2-3, and the D gene may be TRBD1, 5 bases matching. The receptor was derived from a male donor in good health and CMV-seropositive. The bases are TGCGCCAGCTCCAGGGACACAGATACGCAGTATTTT. Its amino acids are CASSRDTDTQYF.